What follows is one T cell receptor (beta chain) and its context. The sample comes from a study of blood T cell repertoires in COVID-19. As for the study in general: Samples taken during acute and convalescent COVID-19 were collected in the United States, Italy and Spain.

V lost 0 bases and J lost 0, with 18 bases in between. This CDR3 region has 19 residues. The germline gives CDR1 MGHRA, CDR2 YSYEKL. Sequenced by immunoSEQ multiplex PCR; TCRdb stores in-frame clones only, minus some. The data hold roughly 200,000 clones, with approximately 80% observed a single time. The sample consisted of peripheral blood. V is TRBV4-1 and J is TRBJ1-5; possibly TRBD1 for D (6 bases). The sequence was collected from a woman aged 40 to 50 with COVID-19, enrolled during active disease. CDR3 DNA: TGCGCCAGCAGCCAAGATCTATGGGAAGACAGGCATAGCAATCAGCCCCAGCATTTT. Amino acid sequence: CASSQDLWEDRHSNQPQHF.